One and the same sample provided the 27 T cell receptor beta chains below, sequenced in a study of long-term antiretroviral therapy in people with HIV. Sequencing used immunoSEQ v3.0 at survey level. Produced via immunoSEQ multiplex PCR; TCRdb's table is partial and in-frame only. The data show about 20,000 clones, with 85% to 95% seen just once and roughly 7% held by the top ten. The source was unsorted PBMCs, collected 4.4 years after starting antiretroviral therapy. Receptors originate from a woman aged 45-59 years with HIV.

This chain connects TRBV5-4 to TRBJ1-2; D unclear. CDR3 length equals 13 residues. Germline loops: CDR1 SGHNT, CDR2 YYREEE (reference sequence). Trimming shortened V by 3 bases and J by 5 bases, and 11 bases separated the two germline ends. In DNA form, the CDR3 reads TGTGCCAGCAGCTCCTTTCTCCGGTATGGCTACACCTTC. As protein: CASSSFLRYGYTF.

CDR3 protein: CASSYSTDSNQPQHF. DNA of the CDR3: TGTGCCAGCAGTTACTCGACAGATAGCAATCAGCCCCAGCATTTT. V usage is TRBV6-5 and J usage is TRBJ1-5; a weak D match, TRBD1 (5 bases). Trimming took 0 bases from V and 0 from J, leaving 6 bases between them. Per germline, CDR1 MNHEY and CDR2 SVGAGI. The CDR3 loop spans 15 amino acids.

CDR3 sequence: CASRRDGRNQPQHF. CDR3 DNA: TGTGCCAGCAGGCGGGACGGGCGCAATCAGCCCCAGCATTTT. The rearrangement uses TRBV2 and TRBJ1-5, with D possibly being TRBD1 (5 bases). Trimming stripped 6 bases from V and 2 bases from J, with 11 bases between. The V gene's germline CDR1 is SNHLY and CDR2 FYNNEI. The CDR3 totals 14 residues.

This chain joins TRBV13 and TRBJ2-7; TRBD2 matches at 8 bases. CDR1 and CDR2 (germline): PRHDT, FYEKMQ (reference sequence). V lost 3 bases, J lost 4 bases, and 11 bases stayed unmatched. The CDR3 has 16 residues. The CDR3 reads CASSLGPDGGGYEQYF. The CDR3 DNA is TGTGCCAGCAGCTTGGGACCGGACGGGGGGGGGTACGAGCAGTACTTC.

The chain joins TRBV6-5 to TRBJ2-1; TRBD2 matches 9 bases. J gave up 1 base and V 7 bases, and 5 bases lay outside the gene matches. Germline V gene sequence: CDR1 MNHEY, CDR2 SVGAGI. This CDR3 has 15 residues. CDR3 coding DNA: TGTGCCAGCATGGCGGGGGGGCCATCCTACAATGAGCAGTTCTTC. This encodes CASMAGGPSYNEQFF.

The gene calls are TRBV10-2 and TRBJ2-1; the D gene is possibly TRBD2 (6 bases). Deletions cut 2 bases from V and 6 bases from J, with 14 bases between. This CDR3 comprises 15 residues. CDR1 is WSHSY and CDR2 is SAAADI in the germline V gene. CDR3 bases: TGCGCCAGCAGTGAGACGGGACCCGGGGGCAATGAGCAGTTCTTC. It encodes CASSETGPGGNEQFF.

The V call is TRBV13, the J call TRBJ1-4; D gene uncertain. This CDR3 comprises 15 residues. In germline, CDR1 is PRHDT, CDR2 FYEKMQ (reference sequence). The V end lost 4 bases, the J end lost 3 bases, and 12 bases lay between the germline ends. Written as DNA, the CDR3 is TGTGCCAGCAGCTCTCGGCAGGACTCTAATGAAAAACTGTTTTTT. This gives the protein CASSSRQDSNEKLFF.

This chain joins TRBV10-1 and TRBJ2-5; no definite D call. This CDR3 spans 13 amino acids. V gave up 7 bases and J gave up 5 bases, with 14 bases separating them. Germline V gene data show CDR1 as WNHNN and CDR2 as SYGVQD (reference sequence). The CDR3 DNA follows: TGCGCCAGCATACTCAGGAAAGGCGAGACCCAGTACTTC. Its protein is CASILRKGETQYF.

The chain carries TRBV5-8 and TRBJ2-4, with D possibly TRBD2 on 5 matching bases. Germline assignment: CDR1 SGHTS and CDR2 YDEGEE. The CDR3 length is 15 residues. The ends were cut back, 0 bases at V and 2 bases at J, with 9 bases in the middle. CDR3 region: CASSLDEGPKNIQYF. In nucleotides, the CDR3 is TGTGCCAGCAGCTTGGATGAGGGTCCCAAAAACATTCAGTACTTC.

The chain uses TRBV7-9 and TRBJ1-1; no clear D. Trimming took 4 bases from V and 5 from J, leaving 20 bases between them. Germline CDR1 is SEHNR and CDR2 is FQNEAQ (reference sequence). The CDR3 has 16 residues. The CDR3 here is CASSYLSGSFGTEAFF. DNA of the CDR3: TGTGCCAGCAGCTATCTTAGCGGCAGCTTTGGGACTGAAGCTTTCTTT.

The chain recombines TRBV7-2 with TRBJ2-5; TRBD2 is a possible D gene (6 bases). V was pared by 5 bases and J by 5 bases, with 21 bases between. CDR3 length: 16 amino acids. Germline V gives CDR1 SGHTA, CDR2 FQGNSA. For the CDR3, the DNA is TGTGCCAGCAGCAGCCGGGACTCGGGTGGGGGGGAGACCCAGTACTTC. The encoded protein is CASSSRDSGGGETQYF.

The rearrangement uses TRBV19 and TRBJ2-7, with 7 bases aligning to TRBD1. The CDR3 covers 13 residues. The V and J ends lost 5 bases and 6 bases, in that order; junction bases with no gene match: 7. Germline V lookup: CDR1 LNHDA, CDR2 SQIVND (reference sequence). CDR3 protein: CASSPGTVSEQYF. DNA for the CDR3: TGTGCCAGTAGTCCCGGGACAGTTAGCGAGCAGTACTTC.

The chain combines TRBV30 with TRBJ1-2; D gene uncertain. Germline CDR1 and CDR2: GTSNPN and SVGIG (reference sequence). The CDR3 has 20 amino acids. The V end was cut by 4 bases, the J end by 2 bases, with 32 bases between. This CDR3 reads CAWNAGNPTEGHLSNYGYTF. Written as DNA, the CDR3 is TGTGCCTGGAACGCGGGGAACCCCACAGAGGGCCACCTCTCCAACTATGGCTACACCTTC.

The chain couples TRBV6-6 to TRBJ1-1; unclear D gene. The length of the CDR3 is 11 residues. V dropped 2 bases and J dropped 4 bases, with 2 bases sitting between them. Germline CDR1 MNHNY, CDR2 SVGAGI (reference sequence). The CDR3 reads CASSYGTEAFF. The CDR3 DNA sequence: TGTGCCAGCAGTTACGGCACTGAAGCTTTCTTT.

The rearrangement uses TRBV9 and TRBJ2-1; tentatively, D is TRBD1 (5 bases). Deletions cut 4 bases from V and 6 bases from J, with 20 bases between. The CDR3 is 16 residues long. CDR1 and CDR2 from the germline V gene are SGDLS and YYNGEE. DNA of the CDR3: TGTGCCAGCAGCCCATCGTCAGGGCCGTCTGGCAATGAGCAGTTCTTC. It codes for CASSPSSGPSGNEQFF.

The V gene is TRBV28, the J gene TRBJ1-2, with D unresolved. Trimming removed 2 bases from V and 8 bases from J, with 12 bases in between. CDR3 size: 13 residues. Germline V gene data show CDR1 as MDHEN and CDR2 as SYDVKM. CDR3 coding DNA: TGTGCCAGCAGTTTACGGGCCGCCAGAGGCTACACCTTC. Protein sequence: CASSLRAARGYTF.

The chain has TRBV9 and TRBJ1-6; 7 bases fit TRBD1. The trim removed 5 bases at V and 7 bases at J, leaving 0 bases unmatched. This CDR3 spans 12 amino acids. Germline V gene data show CDR1 as SGDLS and CDR2 as YYNGEE. The CDR3 DNA is TGTGCCAGCAGACAGGGGAATTCACCCCTCCACTTT. Translation gives CASRQGNSPLHF.

This sequence joins TRBV10-2 and TRBJ2-3; the match to TRBD2 covers 9 bases. The CDR3 totals 14 residues. V was pared by 7 bases and J by 6 bases, with 8 bases of the junction left unmatched. The V gene's germline CDR1 is WSHSY and CDR2 SAAADI. CDR3 sequence reads: CASIMGLAGDTQYF. The CDR3 nucleotides read TGCGCCAGCATAATGGGACTAGCAGGGGATACGCAGTATTTT.

The J gene is TRBJ2-5, the V gene TRBV19, with D perhaps given as TRBD1 or TRBD2 (5 bases each). CDR1 and CDR2 (germline): LNHDA, SQIVND (reference sequence). V dropped 5 bases and J dropped 1 base, with 14 bases sitting between them. CDR3 length: 15 amino acids. CDR3 DNA: TGTGCCAGTAGTTCCCGAGGGACCCTCCAAGAGACCCAGTACTTC. Protein product: CASSSRGTLQETQYF.

The V call is TRBV6-5, the J call TRBJ1-2, with D possibly matching TRBD1 (6 bases). Trimming left V 0 bases short and J 5 bases short, with 13 bases between. The CDR3 spans 15 residues. Per germline, CDR1 MNHEY and CDR2 SVGAGI. CDR3 sequence: CASSYSSGGGYGYTF. CDR3 DNA sequence: TGTGCCAGCAGTTACTCATCCGGGGGCGGGTATGGCTACACCTTC.

The genes are TRBV11-3 and TRBJ2-3; TRBD1 or TRBD2 may be the D gene (7 bases each). Germline V gene sequence: CDR1 SGHNT, CDR2 YENEEA. This CDR3 comprises 16 residues. V lost 1 base, J lost 1 base, and 12 bases lay in between. The CDR3: CASSLGAGGGTDTQYF. In nucleotides, the CDR3 is TGTGCCAGCAGCTTAGGCGCAGGGGGGGGCACAGATACGCAGTATTTT.

V and J are TRBV4-1 and TRBJ2-4; perhaps TRBD1 as D (6 bases). V was cut by 0 bases and J by 0 bases, with 12 bases left in between. The length of the CDR3 is 17 residues. Germline CDR1 is MGHRA and CDR2 is YSYEKL. This CDR3 reads CASSQEGGGLAKNIQYF. DNA for the CDR3: TGCGCCAGCAGCCAAGAAGGGGGTGGGCTAGCCAAAAACATTCAGTACTTC.

This sequence joins TRBV27 and TRBJ1-5, with D perhaps matching TRBD1 (6 bases). Germline CDR1 MNHEY, CDR2 SMNVEV (reference sequence). V was trimmed by 6 bases and J by 4 bases, leaving 10 bases between them. The CDR3 has 13 amino acids. The CDR3 coding sequence is TGTGCCAGCAGGCCAGGGGTTAATCAGCCCCAGCATTTT. Its protein is CASRPGVNQPQHF.

The rearrangement links TRBV7-9 to TRBJ1-3; 8 bases align to TRBD1. The CDR3 sequence is 18 residues long. Germline CDR1 reads SEHNR; CDR2 reads FQNEAQ (reference sequence). The V and J ends lost 0 bases and 3 bases, in that order; junction bases with no gene match: 10. The DNA of the CDR3 is TGTGCCAGCAGCTTAGCCCCATCGACAGGGGCGATTGGAAACACCATATATTTT. Its protein is CASSLAPSTGAIGNTIYF.

The V and J genes are TRBV6-1 and TRBJ1-4; perhaps TRBD1 as D (5 bases). Germline loops: CDR1 MNHNS, CDR2 SASEGT. The CDR3 has 13 amino acids. The germline V and J ends were trimmed by 8 bases and 4 bases, with 11 bases remaining between them. The DNA for the CDR3 is TGTGCCAGCGGGGCTATCCATAATGAAAAACTGTTTTTT. Translating gives CASGAIHNEKLFF.

A single count supports this clone. J is TRBJ2-5 and V is TRBV5-8; unclear D gene. V was trimmed by 4 bases and J by 1 base, leaving 2 bases between them. Per the germline V gene, CDR1 is SGHTS and CDR2 is YDEGEE. The CDR3 loop spans 11 amino acids. CDR3 protein: CASSLQETQYF. CDR3 in DNA: TGTGCCAGCAGCCTCCAAGAGACCCAGTACTTC.

This clone appeared a few times. The rearrangement uses TRBV7-3 and TRBJ1-1; the D is unclear. The V and J ends lost 2 bases and 1 base respectively, with 8 bases between them. This CDR3 region has 14 residues. CDR1 and CDR2 (germline): SGHTA, FQGTGA. The CDR3 nucleotides are TGTGCCAGCAGCTTAGTACAAAGGAACACTGAAGCTTTCTTT. The encoded protein is CASSLVQRNTEAFF. The full variable domain, rest sourced from reference TRBV7-3 and TRBJ1-1, is GAGVSQTPSNKVTEKGKYVELRCDPISGHTALYWYRQSLGQGPEFLIYFQGTGAADDSGLPNDRFFAVRPEGSVSTLKIQRTERGDSAVYLCASSLVQRNTEAFFGQGTRLTVV.